The 30 T cell receptor beta chains below come from one sample, sequenced in a study of blood T cell repertoires in COVID-19. Profiled with immunoSEQ multiplex PCR; TCRdb holds only in-frame clones, not every one. The sample lists 90,000 to 130,000 clones, roughly four fifths occurring once. Material: peripheral blood. The receptors originated from a woman aged 60-70 years with acute or convalescent COVID-19.

In its sample, this clone was seen once. The V and J genes are TRBV4-2 and TRBJ1-3; TRBD1 is a possible D gene (6 bases). The CDR3 spans 18 residues. V was trimmed by 0 bases and J by 2 bases, leaving 17 bases between them. Germline V gives CDR1 LGHNA, CDR2 YNFKEQ. The DNA for the CDR3 is TGTGCCAGCAGCCAAGAGGGGGGGCGGCCGGGGCCTGGAAACACCATATATTTT. Its protein product is CASSQEGGRPGPGNTIYF.

The J gene is TRBJ2-2, the V gene TRBV5-4; D may be TRBD1 (6 bases). The CDR3 is 16 residues long. The V gene lost 5 bases and the J gene lost 3 bases, with 17 bases spanning the gap. Germline V gene sequence: CDR1 SGHNT, CDR2 YYREEE (reference sequence). The CDR3, as DNA: TGTGCCAGCAGTCAAACAGGGAAGGGCGACACCGGGGAGCTGTTTTTT. It is translated as CASSQTGKGDTGELFF.

This chain uses TRBV28 with TRBJ1-2; D possibly corresponds to TRBD1 (6 bases). CDR1 is MDHEN, CDR2 SYDVKM, per germline. The CDR3 consists of 14 residues. The germline V and J ends were trimmed by 8 bases and 4 bases, with 17 bases remaining between them. DNA for the CDR3: TGTGCCAGCTATAACTGGGGGCAAGGCTATGGCTACACCTTC. Its protein product is CASYNWGQGYGYTF.

The chain joins TRBV11-3 to TRBJ2-3, with D tentatively TRBD2 (5 bases). Germline-derived CDR1 and CDR2 are SGHNT and YENEEA. The CDR3 extends over 14 amino acids. Trimming removed 0 bases at V and 5 bases at J, with 9 bases between. CDR3 coding DNA: TGTGCCAGCAGCTTAGACGTGCGGGTAGATACGCAGTATTTT. Its translation is CASSLDVRVDTQYF.

The chain carries TRBV19 and TRBJ1-4, with D tentatively TRBD1 (5 bases). CDR1 and CDR2 from the germline V gene are LNHDA and SQIVND (reference sequence). Trimming cost V 3 bases and J 0 bases, with 17 bases left between them. CDR3 size: 18 residues. This CDR3 is CASSITGGRDATNEKLFF. In DNA form, the CDR3 reads TGTGCCAGTAGTATTACGGGGGGTCGGGATGCAACTAATGAAAAACTGTTTTTT.

This clone was counted only a few times. V usage is TRBV10-1 and J usage is TRBJ1-1, with D perhaps matching TRBD1 (5 bases). Germline V gene sequence: CDR1 WNHNN, CDR2 SYGVQD (reference sequence). This CDR3 spans 12 amino acids. V gave up 3 bases and J gave up 4 bases, with 6 bases separating them. The CDR3 DNA reads TGCGCCAGCAGTGATCAGGGCACTGAAGCTTTCTTT. Its protein product is CASSDQGTEAFF.

This chain joins TRBV28 and TRBJ2-7; tentative D call: TRBD1 (6 bases). The CDR3 is 12 residues long. With 10 bases removed from V and 5 bases from J, the gap between germline ends came to 15 bases. Germline V lookup: CDR1 MDHEN, CDR2 SYDVKM. The CDR3 is CATQGTDNEQYF. DNA of the CDR3: TGTGCCACACAGGGTACAGATAACGAGCAGTACTTC.

The chain is built from TRBV6-5 and TRBJ1-4; a weak D match, TRBD1 (6 bases). V dropped 5 bases and J dropped 8 bases, with 18 bases sitting between them. Germline V gene lookup returns CDR1 MNHEY and CDR2 SVGAGI. The CDR3 is made up of 15 amino acids. The CDR3 DNA follows: TGTGCCAGCAGTACCTCAACAGGGCGCCGAGAAAAACTGTTTTTT. Its protein is CASSTSTGRREKLFF.

V is TRBV28 and J is TRBJ2-1, with D possibly matching TRBD1 (5 bases). Trimming stripped 1 base from V and 13 bases from J, with 8 bases between. The CDR3 covers 11 residues. Germline V lookup: CDR1 MDHEN, CDR2 SYDVKM. The CDR3 DNA is TGTGCCAGCAGTTTATTGTGGACACAGTTCTTC. It yields the protein CASSLLWTQFF.

This chain connects TRBV6-5 to TRBJ2-7; TRBD1 matches at 8 bases. Germline CDR1 and CDR2: MNHEY and SVGAGI. The trim removed 6 bases at V and 3 bases at J, leaving 4 bases unmatched. The CDR3 is 13 residues long. The CDR3 loop is CASRPDRGYEQYF. In DNA, the CDR3 is TGTGCCAGCAGGCCCGACAGGGGCTACGAGCAGTACTTC.

The chain uses TRBV9 and TRBJ1-6; D is unresolved. Germline V lookup: CDR1 SGDLS, CDR2 YYNGEE. This CDR3 comprises 13 residues. Trimming cost V 3 bases and J 7 bases, with 8 bases left between them. This chain's CDR3 is CASSAAANSPLHF. The CDR3 DNA reads TGTGCCAGCAGCGCAGCGGCCAATTCACCCCTCCACTTT.

V and J are TRBV29-1 and TRBJ1-2, with D maybe TRBD1 (6 bases). V was cut by 4 bases and J by 0 bases, with 12 bases left in between. Germline V gene lookup returns CDR1 SQVTM and CDR2 ANQGSEA. CDR3 length: 14 residues. Here the CDR3 DNA reads TGCAGCGTTGGGGCTACAGGGTCTAACTATGGCTACACCTTC. This gives the protein CSVGATGSNYGYTF. Based on the CDR3 plus reference TRBV29-1 and TRBJ1-2, the full variable domain is SAVISQKPSRDICQRGTSLTIQCQVDSQVTMMFWYRQQPGQSLTLIATANQGSEATYESGFVIDKFPISRPNLTFSTLTVSNMSPEDSSIYLCSVGATGSNYGYTFGSGTRLTVV.

This sequence joins TRBV11-2 and TRBJ2-1; perhaps TRBD2 as D (5 bases). CDR3 length: 15 residues. V lost 8 bases to trimming and J lost 0 bases, with 14 bases between them. Germline V gene sequence: CDR1 SGHAT, CDR2 FQNNGV. The CDR3: CASENGVSSYNEQFF. The DNA for the CDR3 is TGTGCCAGCGAGAACGGGGTCAGCTCCTACAATGAGCAGTTCTTC.

This chain connects TRBV7-2 to TRBJ2-5; unclear D gene. Trimming removed 0 bases at V and 5 bases at J, with 7 bases between. The CDR3 is made up of 13 amino acids. Germline-derived CDR1 and CDR2 are SGHTA and FQGNSA. The CDR3 is CASSLADGETQYF. In DNA, the CDR3 is TGTGCCAGCAGCTTAGCTGACGGGGAGACCCAGTACTTC.

The chain uses TRBV29-1 and TRBJ2-7; 7 nucleotides match TRBD1. V lost 6 bases and J lost 0; bases outside the gene matches: 8. In germline, CDR1 is SQVTM, CDR2 ANQGSEA. This CDR3 contains 14 residues. This CDR3 reads CSVKPGTVSYEQYF. The CDR3 bases are TGCAGCGTGAAACCCGGGACAGTCTCCTACGAGCAGTACTTC.

V is TRBV19 and J is TRBJ1-5, with TRBD1 matching 7 bases. Per germline, CDR1 LNHDA and CDR2 SQIVND (reference sequence). The CDR3 sequence is 13 residues long. After removal of 8 bases from V and 6 bases from J, the junction contained 7 bases not matched to a gene. The CDR3 DNA is TGTGCCAGTGCGACAGGGAATAGTCAGCCCCAGCATTTT. The encoded protein is CASATGNSQPQHF.

J is TRBJ1-5 and V is TRBV5-6; D ambiguous. Trimming stripped 0 bases from V and 0 bases from J, with 16 bases between. Germline assignment: CDR1 SGHDT and CDR2 YYEEEE. The CDR3 length is 18 residues. CDR3 amino acids: CASSLAGRGMYSNQPQHF. In DNA, the CDR3 is TGTGCCAGCAGCTTGGCGGGTCGGGGAATGTATAGCAATCAGCCCCAGCATTTT.

The chain has TRBV7-2 and TRBJ2-1; D possibly corresponds to TRBD2 (5 bases). The CDR3 extends over 13 amino acids. Germline-derived CDR1 and CDR2 are SGHTA and FQGNSA. Trimming shortened V by 5 bases and J by 4 bases, and 9 bases separated the two germline ends. The DNA for the CDR3 is TGTGCCAGCAGCAACGGACTTTACAATGAGCAGTTCTTC. The encoded protein is CASSNGLYNEQFF.

This clone was detected once. This rearrangement joins TRBV10-3 to TRBJ2-1; D possibly corresponds to TRBD1 (7 bases). V was clipped by 10 bases and J by 0 bases, with 16 bases between them. In germline, CDR1 is ENHRY, CDR2 SYGVKD. The CDR3 extends over 15 amino acids. DNA for the CDR3: TGTGCCACCAGAGGTCAGGGGGGCTCCTACAATGAGCAGTTCTTC. Encoded protein: CATRGQGGSYNEQFF.

The chain joins TRBV2 to TRBJ1-6; 7 bases are a match to TRBD1. This CDR3 comprises 15 residues. The germline gives CDR1 SNHLY, CDR2 FYNNEI. V lost 7 bases and J lost 5; bases outside the gene matches: 8. The CDR3 region is CASTPDRADNSPLHF. The CDR3 coding sequence is TGTGCCAGCACCCCCGACAGGGCCGATAATTCACCCCTCCACTTT.

The V gene is TRBV7-9, the J gene TRBJ1-4, with D possibly matching TRBD1 (5 bases). The CDR3 is made up of 14 amino acids. V was shortened by 1 base and J by 7 bases, with 10 bases between the two germline ends. Germline CDR1 and CDR2: SEHNR and FQNEAQ (reference sequence). The CDR3, as DNA: TGTGCCAGCAGCTTAGGCAGGGTTGGTGAAAAACTGTTTTTT. This translates into CASSLGRVGEKLFF.

The rearrangement links TRBV28 to TRBJ1-2; the D gene is possibly TRBD1 (5 bases). The CDR3 sequence is 14 residues long. CDR1 is MDHEN and CDR2 is SYDVKM in the germline V gene. Trimming took 7 bases from V and 5 from J, leaving 17 bases between them. The CDR3 region has the DNA TGTGCCAGCAATCCCGGGGAGGGGTGGTATGGCTACACCTTC. Translation: CASNPGEGWYGYTF.

This rearrangement joins TRBV28 to TRBJ1-5; D unclear. The CDR3 loop spans 11 amino acids. The V and J ends lost 6 bases and 7 bases respectively, with 7 bases between them. Germline assignment: CDR1 MDHEN and CDR2 SYDVKM. CDR3 in DNA: TGTGCCAGCAGAGACGGGCAGCCCCAGCATTTT. Its translation: CASRDGQPQHF.

Only one count was recorded for this clone. J is TRBJ2-3 and V is TRBV5-6, with D possibly being TRBD2 (5 bases). V was cut by 0 bases and J by 10 bases, with 21 bases left in between. The CDR3 runs 16 residues. Germline CDR1 reads SGHDT; CDR2 reads YYEEEE. The CDR3 nucleotides are TGTGCCAGCAGCTTGGAATTAGCGCCGTCCTCGACCGCGCAGTATTTT. This codes for CASSLELAPSSTAQYF.

The chain has TRBV6-5 and TRBJ1-2, with no clear D. The CDR3 loop spans 11 amino acids. The V gene's germline CDR1 is MNHEY and CDR2 SVGAGI. The germline V and J ends were trimmed by 4 bases and 8 bases, with 8 bases remaining between them. CDR3 region: CASSFGYGYTF. As DNA, the CDR3 is TGTGCCAGCAGTTTCGGGTACGGCTACACCTTC.

The rearrangement joins TRBV12-3 or TRBV12-4 to TRBJ1-1; D may be TRBD1 (5 bases). The CDR3 length is 13 residues. V lost 5 bases and J lost 5, with 12 bases in between. The chain's CDR3 is CASSTTDWTEAFF. CDR3 sequence (DNA): TGTGCCAGCAGTACGACAGATTGGACTGAAGCTTTCTTT.

This clone was observed a few times. V gene TRBV19 combines with J gene TRBJ1-2, with a tentative D call TRBD1 (5 bases). From germline, CDR1 is LNHDA and CDR2 SQIVND (reference sequence). The CDR3 totals 15 residues. Trimming pared 3 bases from V and 1 base from J, leaving 12 bases between. Here the CDR3 DNA reads TGTGCCAGTAGTATGGCAGGGTCAAATAACTATGGCTACACCTTC. It encodes CASSMAGSNNYGYTF.

This clone appeared a single time. V usage is TRBV4-3 and J usage is TRBJ1-6, with unresolved D. Germline loops: CDR1 LGHNA, CDR2 YSLEER. The V end was cut by 0 bases, the J end by 0 bases, with 6 bases between. This CDR3 region has 16 residues. The chain's CDR3 is CASSQDGSSYNSPLHF. CDR3 DNA: TGCGCCAGCAGCCAAGATGGGAGCTCCTATAATTCACCCCTCCACTTT.

The chain employs TRBV27 and TRBJ1-1; no definite D call. The CDR3 is made up of 12 amino acids. The V end lost 0 bases, the J end lost 10 bases, and 9 bases lay between the germline ends. CDR1 is MNHEY and CDR2 is SMNVEV in the germline V gene (reference sequence). Written as DNA, the CDR3 is TGTGCCAGCAGTTTATCCGGGCGGGGAGCTTTCTTT. This codes for CASSLSGRGAFF.

This clone was seen a single time. CDR3 in amino acids: CASSVAGRSETQYF. CDR3 DNA sequence: TGTGCCAGCAGCGTAGCCGGCAGGTCGGAGACCCAGTACTTC. The chain carries TRBV9 and TRBJ2-5, with D uncertain. Germline assignment: CDR1 SGDLS and CDR2 YYNGEE. This CDR3 comprises 14 residues. Trimming cost V 0 bases and J 5 bases, with 11 bases left between them.